This T cell receptor beta chain was obtained from a study of T-cell memory formation after mild COVID-19. At the level of the study: The study found TCR clusters largely donor specific.

TCRdb recomputed calls from the 5' RACE reads with MiXCR, one row per CDR3 protein. The repertoire consists of approximately 500,000 distinct CDR3 sequences, with 20% to 25% occurring once and the leading ten covering roughly an eighth. Trimming pared 5 bases from V and 5 bases from J, leaving 13 bases between. There are 14 residues in the CDR3. Study findings and constraints: Clones that got smaller from day 15 to 85 had even CD4/CD8, while clones growing later tipped toward CD4+. Those CD4+ clones that contracted were mainly in CM and EM (CD8+ ones in EMRA). Prior to infection, memory already included some responding clones, suggesting cross-reactive memory joined.

As for this clonotype: Antigen: not known.

Source material: PBMCs or a T cell subset sorted from them (not recorded which). The receptor's source is an adult woman who had mild COVID-19 (a few samples of this study predate the infection). Cell type and time point are not known. The V gene is TRBV12-3 or TRBV12-4, the J gene TRBJ1-5, with a tentative D call TRBD1 (6 bases). The DNA of the CDR3 is TGTGCCAGCAGTGGGACATCGGGCCATCAGCCCCAGCATTTT. It is translated as CASSGTSGHQPQHF.